In its sample, the clone carrying this T cell receptor (beta chain) was seen once. These data belong to a study of T cell changes during pregnancy in multiple sclerosis. Trimming shortened V by 3 bases and J by 7 bases, and 19 bases separated the two germline ends. The CDR3 is 16 residues long. Per the germline V gene, CDR1 is GTSNPN and CDR2 is SVGIG (reference sequence). Only in-frame clones appear in the TCRdb table, and some are missing; sequencing was by immunoSEQ multiplex PCR. The sample yields about 49,000 clones, 90% seen once. The specimen was peripheral blood, collected after pregnancy. The origin of this receptor is a female donor in good health, enrolled as a control in a pregnancy study. The chain recombines TRBV30 with TRBJ1-6; a weak D match, TRBD1 (6 bases). The CDR3 DNA sequence: TGTGCCTGGAGCAATACTATCGCAGGGGAGAATTCACCCCTCCACTTT. Protein sequence: CAWSNTIAGENSPLHF.